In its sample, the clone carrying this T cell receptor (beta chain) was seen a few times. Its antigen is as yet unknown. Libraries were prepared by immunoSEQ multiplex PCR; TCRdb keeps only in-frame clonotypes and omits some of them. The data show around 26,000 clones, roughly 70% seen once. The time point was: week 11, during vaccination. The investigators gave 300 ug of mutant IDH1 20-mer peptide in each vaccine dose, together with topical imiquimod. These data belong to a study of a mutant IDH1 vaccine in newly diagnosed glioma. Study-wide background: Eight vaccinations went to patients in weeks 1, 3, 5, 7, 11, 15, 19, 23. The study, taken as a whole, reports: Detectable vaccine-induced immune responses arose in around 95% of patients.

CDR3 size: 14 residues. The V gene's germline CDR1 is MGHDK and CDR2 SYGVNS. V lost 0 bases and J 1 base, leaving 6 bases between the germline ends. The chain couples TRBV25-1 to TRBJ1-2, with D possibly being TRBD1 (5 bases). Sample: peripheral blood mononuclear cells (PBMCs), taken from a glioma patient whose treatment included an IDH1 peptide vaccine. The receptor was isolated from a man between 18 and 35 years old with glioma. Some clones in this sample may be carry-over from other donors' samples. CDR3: CASSEYRVNYGYTF. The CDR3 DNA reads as TGTGCCAGCAGTGAATACAGGGTTAACTATGGCTACACCTTC.